This TCR beta chain originates from a study of blood T cell repertoires in COVID-19. Only in-frame clones appear in the TCRdb table, and some are missing; sequencing was by immunoSEQ multiplex PCR. Of more than 10,000 clones listed, 73% are singletons. The sequenced sample consisted of peripheral blood. The sequence was collected from a human donor in a cohort sampled during active COVID-19.

Written as DNA, the CDR3 is TGTGCCAGCAGCCCAGGACAGGGGAGGCCCTACGAGCAGTACTTC. Translation gives CASSPGQGRPYEQYF. This chain uses TRBV7-3 with TRBJ2-7; 9 bases map to TRBD1. The CDR3 sequence is 15 residues long. With V trimmed by 5 bases and J by 2 bases, 7 bases remained unmatched. CDR1 SGHTA and CDR2 FQGTGA come from the germline V gene.